The following is a T cell receptor (beta chain) sequence with its context. Its antigen remains unknown. The CDR3 spans 13 residues. The V gene lost 6 bases and the J gene lost 1 base, with 9 bases spanning the gap. Per germline, CDR1 SNHLY and CDR2 FYNNEI. The sample is drawn from a study of vaccination and CD4 T cells after COVID-19. Overall study: Everyone enrolled got two doses of BNT162b2 or mRNA-1273 vaccine.

Noted time point: late sampling 161 to 241 days after vaccination in a few convalescent patients. Treatment indicated: approximately nine-day PBMC culture with coronavirus spike peptide pools or control peptides (ViraFEST assay). Following expansion of antigen-specific T cells with peptide pools, ViraFEST then sequenced TCRs. The Oncomine TCR Beta short-read assay generated sequence data from the DNA of cultured CD4+ T cells. TCRdb independently ran MiXCR on the PCR reads; one entry per CDR3 protein. The sample has about 23,000 distinct CDR3 sequences; over 40% are singletons. The rearrangement links TRBV2 to TRBJ1-1, with D possibly TRBD1 on 5 matching bases. The TCR sequence derives from a human donor who had recovered from COVID-19. The sequencing used CD4+ T cells from blood, cultured in vitro, collected about 7 months after SARS-CoV-2 vaccination. The CDR3 bases are TGTGCCAGCAGCCGTGACAGGAACACTGAAGCTTTCTTT. It translates to CASSRDRNTEAFF.